The clone carrying this TCR beta chain turned up a few times. What it binds is unknown. This specimen belongs to a study of blood T cells in healthy people across ages. A second roughly 6 to 12 cycle PCR used barcoded and J-beta primers. Individual samples furnished no less than 2.5 million CDR3-containing paired-end reads apiece. A single record per CDR3 protein comes from TCRdb applying MiXCR to the 5' RACE reads. The table includes approximately 1,700,000 distinct CDR3 sequences, roughly two fifths detected once. There are 18 residues in the CDR3. CDR1 and CDR2 from the germline V gene are SGHVS and FQNEAQ. Trimming removed 5 bases at V and 0 bases at J, with 19 bases between. Findings and caveats of the study: Considered underestimates were the diversity estimates obtained from one million T cells.

The material sequenced was blood. V usage is TRBV7-8 and J usage is TRBJ1-4; D remains ambiguous. The clonotype originates from a human donor in good health. CDR3 bases: TGTGCCAGCAGCCCTACGAGGACGGCACCAGCAACTAATGAAAAACTGTTTTTT. It translates to CASSPTRTAPATNEKLFF.